One sample yielded the 6 T cell receptor beta chains listed below, sequenced in a study. TCRdb independently ran MiXCR on the RT-PCR reads; one entry per CDR3 protein. The data contain about 680,000 distinct CDR3 sequences, 11% to 15% of them seen just once; the ten biggest clones take up around 3.3%. The sample consisted of memory CD4+ T cells from blood. The receptors come from a female donor in good health, serving as a healthy control.

This clonotype has just one count. J is TRBJ1-2 and V is TRBV6-2 or TRBV6-3; TRBD1 is a possible D gene (5 bases). Germline V gene lookup returns CDR1 MNHEY and CDR2 SVGEGT. The CDR3 runs 13 residues. The V end lost 1 base, the J end lost 6 bases, and 9 bases lay between the germline ends. CDR3 nucleotide sequence: TGTGCCAGCAGTTACTTAGGGGATGATGGCTACACCTTC. This codes for CASSYLGDDGYTF.

This sequence joins TRBV3-1 and TRBJ1-1; D is uncertain. This CDR3 is 15 amino acids long. The V end was cut by 0 bases, the J end by 6 bases, with 14 bases between. Germline lookup yields CDR1 LGHDT and CDR2 YNNKEL (reference sequence). The CDR3 sequence is CASSQDHQTGSEAFF. The CDR3 DNA reads as TGTGCCAGCAGCCAAGATCACCAGACGGGGTCTGAAGCTTTCTTT.

This clonotype was recorded many times. V usage is TRBV7-9 and J usage is TRBJ2-2; D is possibly TRBD1 (5 bases). The CDR3 totals 14 residues. CDR1 SEHNR and CDR2 FQNEAQ come from the germline V gene (reference sequence). The V gene lost 0 bases and the J gene lost 5 bases, with 7 bases spanning the gap. This CDR3 is CASSLAAGTGELFF. CDR3 bases: TGTGCCAGCAGCTTAGCCGCAGGGACCGGGGAGCTGTTTTTT.

Ten or more counts support this clonotype. The chain couples TRBV27 to TRBJ2-7; 9 bases align to TRBD1. V shed 7 bases, J shed 5 bases, and the junction held 15 bases outside the gene matches. The CDR3 is made up of 16 amino acids. The V gene's germline CDR1 is MNHEY and CDR2 SMNVEV (reference sequence). CDR3 coding DNA: TGTGCCAGCATTCCTACTGCCGGGACAGGGTTTCACGAGCAGTACTTC. Translating gives CASIPTAGTGFHEQYF.

This clonotype appeared a few times. V is TRBV2 and J is TRBJ2-1, with 11 bases that match TRBD2. The V and J ends lost 7 bases and 2 bases, in that order; junction bases with no gene match: 10. This CDR3 region has 17 residues. Germline assignment: CDR1 SNHLY and CDR2 FYNNEI. In DNA, the CDR3 is TGTGCCAGCAATGGGGTACTAGCGGGAGTAACCTACAATGAGCAGTTCTTC. It is translated as CASNGVLAGVTYNEQFF.

V gene TRBV9 combines with J gene TRBJ2-7, with TRBD2 identical over 10 bases. V was clipped by 0 bases and J by 3 bases; unmatched bases: 3. Germline V gene sequence: CDR1 SGDLS, CDR2 YYNGEE. The CDR3 extends over 15 amino acids. CDR3: CASSVGASGGYEQYF. CDR3 DNA sequence: TGTGCCAGCAGCGTAGGGGCTAGCGGGGGCTACGAGCAGTACTTC.